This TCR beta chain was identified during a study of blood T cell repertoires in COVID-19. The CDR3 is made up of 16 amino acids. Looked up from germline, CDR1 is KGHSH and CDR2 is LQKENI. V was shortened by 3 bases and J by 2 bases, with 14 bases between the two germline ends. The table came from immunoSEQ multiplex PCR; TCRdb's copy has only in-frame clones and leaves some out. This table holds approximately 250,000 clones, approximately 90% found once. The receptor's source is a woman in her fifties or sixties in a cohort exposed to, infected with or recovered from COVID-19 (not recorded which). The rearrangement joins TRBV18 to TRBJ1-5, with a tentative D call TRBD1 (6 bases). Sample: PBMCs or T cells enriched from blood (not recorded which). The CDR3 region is CASSPGGGVRNQPQHF. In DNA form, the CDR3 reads TGTGCCAGCTCACCGGGGGGGGGCGTTCGCAATCAGCCCCAGCATTTT. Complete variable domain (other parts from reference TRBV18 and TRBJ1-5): NAGVMQNPRHLVRRRGQEARLRCSPMKGHSHVYWYRQLPEEGLKFMVYLQKENIIDESGMPKERFSAEFPKEGPSILRIQQVVRGDSAAYFCASSPGGGVRNQPQHFGDGTRLSIL.